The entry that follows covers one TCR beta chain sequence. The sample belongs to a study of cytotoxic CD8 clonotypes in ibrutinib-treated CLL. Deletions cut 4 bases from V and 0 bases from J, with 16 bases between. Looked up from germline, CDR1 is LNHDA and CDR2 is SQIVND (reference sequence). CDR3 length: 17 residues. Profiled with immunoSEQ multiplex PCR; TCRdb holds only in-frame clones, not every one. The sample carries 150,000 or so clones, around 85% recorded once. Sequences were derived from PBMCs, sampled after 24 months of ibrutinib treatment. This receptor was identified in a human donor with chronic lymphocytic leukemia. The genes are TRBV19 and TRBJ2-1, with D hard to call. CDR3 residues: CASSTLKRGISYNEQFF. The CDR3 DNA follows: TGTGCCAGTAGTACCCTTAAGCGAGGAATCTCCTACAATGAGCAGTTCTTC.